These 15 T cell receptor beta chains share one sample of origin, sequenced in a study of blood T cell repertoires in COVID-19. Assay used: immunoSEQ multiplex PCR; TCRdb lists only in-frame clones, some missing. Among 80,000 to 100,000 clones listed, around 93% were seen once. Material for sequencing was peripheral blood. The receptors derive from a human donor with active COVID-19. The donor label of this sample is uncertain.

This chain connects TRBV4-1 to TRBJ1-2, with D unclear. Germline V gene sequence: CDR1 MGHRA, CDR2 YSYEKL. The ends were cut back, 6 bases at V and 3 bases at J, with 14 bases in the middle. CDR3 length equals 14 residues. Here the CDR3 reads CASSPQAGDYGYTF. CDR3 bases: TGCGCCAGCAGTCCCCAGGCCGGGGACTATGGCTACACCTTC.

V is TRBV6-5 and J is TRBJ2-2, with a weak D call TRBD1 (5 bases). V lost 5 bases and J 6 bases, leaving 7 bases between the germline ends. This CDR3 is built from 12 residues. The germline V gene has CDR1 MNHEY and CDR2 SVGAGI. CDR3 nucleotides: TGTGCCAGCAGTAGGGGCGCCGGGGAGCTGTTTTTT. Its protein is CASSRGAGELFF.

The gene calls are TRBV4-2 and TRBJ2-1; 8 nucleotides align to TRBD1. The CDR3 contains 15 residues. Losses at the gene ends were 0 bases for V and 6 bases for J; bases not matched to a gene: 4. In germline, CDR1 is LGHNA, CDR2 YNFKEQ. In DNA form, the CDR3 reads TGTGCCAGCAGCCAAGAGGGCACAGGGGGCAATGAGCAGTTCTTC. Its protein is CASSQEGTGGNEQFF.

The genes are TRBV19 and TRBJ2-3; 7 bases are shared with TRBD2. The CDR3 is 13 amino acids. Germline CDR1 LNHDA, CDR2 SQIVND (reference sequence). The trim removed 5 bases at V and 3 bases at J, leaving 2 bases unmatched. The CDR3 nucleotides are TGTGCCAGTAGTGTGGGGGGGACAGATACGCAGTATTTT. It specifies CASSVGGTDTQYF. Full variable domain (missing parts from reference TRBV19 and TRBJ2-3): DGGITQSPKYLFRKEGQNVTLSCEQNLNHDAMYWYRQDPGQGLRLIYYSQIVNDFQKGDIAEGYSVSREKKESFPLTVTSAQKNPTAFYLCASSVGGTDTQYFGPGTRLTVL.

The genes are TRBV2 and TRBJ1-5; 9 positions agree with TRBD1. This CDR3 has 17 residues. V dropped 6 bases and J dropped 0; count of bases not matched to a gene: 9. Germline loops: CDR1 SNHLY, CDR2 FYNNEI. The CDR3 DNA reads TGTGCCAGCAGGGAGGGACAGGGCCTTTATAGCAATCAGCCCCAGCATTTT. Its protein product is CASREGQGLYSNQPQHF.

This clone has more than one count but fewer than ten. CDR3 residues: CASTGTGGFNTQYF. For the CDR3, the DNA is TGTGCCAGCACCGGGACAGGGGGTTTTAATACGCAGTATTTT. The V and J genes are TRBV6-5 and TRBJ2-3; 11 nucleotides agree with TRBD1. Germline assignment: CDR1 MNHEY and CDR2 SVGAGI. The V segment lost 7 bases and the J segment 7 bases; nucleotides outside the gene matches: 7. The CDR3 extends over 14 amino acids.

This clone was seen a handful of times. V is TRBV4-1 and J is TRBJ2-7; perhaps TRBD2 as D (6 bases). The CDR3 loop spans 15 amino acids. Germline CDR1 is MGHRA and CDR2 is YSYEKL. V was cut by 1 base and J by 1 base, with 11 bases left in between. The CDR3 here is CASSQADAGSYEQYF. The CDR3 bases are TGCGCCAGCAGCCAAGCTGACGCGGGGTCCTACGAGCAGTACTTC.

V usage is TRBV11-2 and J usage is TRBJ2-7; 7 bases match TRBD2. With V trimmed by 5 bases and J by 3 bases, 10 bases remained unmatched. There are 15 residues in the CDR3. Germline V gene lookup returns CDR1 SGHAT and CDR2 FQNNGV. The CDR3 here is CASSPRAGQYYEQYF. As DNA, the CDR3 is TGTGCCAGCAGCCCTCGAGCGGGGCAGTACTACGAGCAGTACTTC.

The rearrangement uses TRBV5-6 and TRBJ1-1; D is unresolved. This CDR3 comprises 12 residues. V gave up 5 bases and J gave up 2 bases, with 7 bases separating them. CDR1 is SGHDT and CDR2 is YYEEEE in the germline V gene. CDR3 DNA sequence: TGTGCCAGCAGTGCGCAAAACACTGAAGCTTTCTTT. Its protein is CASSAQNTEAFF.

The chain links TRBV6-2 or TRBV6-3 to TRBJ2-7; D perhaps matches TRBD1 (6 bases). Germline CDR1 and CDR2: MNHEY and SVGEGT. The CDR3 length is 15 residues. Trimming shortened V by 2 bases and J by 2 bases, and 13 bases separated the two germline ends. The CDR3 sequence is CASSYLPGAAYEQYF. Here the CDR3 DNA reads TGTGCCAGCAGTTACCTTCCAGGGGCGGCCTACGAGCAGTACTTC.

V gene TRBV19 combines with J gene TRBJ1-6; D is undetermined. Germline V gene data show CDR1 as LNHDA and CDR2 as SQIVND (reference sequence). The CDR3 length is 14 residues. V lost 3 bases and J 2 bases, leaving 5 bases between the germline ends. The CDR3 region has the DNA TGTGCCAGTAGTATTGAGGCCTATAATTCACCCCTCCACTTT. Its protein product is CASSIEAYNSPLHF.

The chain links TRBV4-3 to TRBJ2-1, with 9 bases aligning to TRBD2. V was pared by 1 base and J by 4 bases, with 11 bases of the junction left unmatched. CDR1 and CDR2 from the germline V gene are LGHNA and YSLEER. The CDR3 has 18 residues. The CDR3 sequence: CASSQGWRRGGSYNEQFF. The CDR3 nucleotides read TGCGCCAGCAGCCAAGGTTGGCGGCGGGGGGGGTCTTACAATGAGCAGTTCTTC.

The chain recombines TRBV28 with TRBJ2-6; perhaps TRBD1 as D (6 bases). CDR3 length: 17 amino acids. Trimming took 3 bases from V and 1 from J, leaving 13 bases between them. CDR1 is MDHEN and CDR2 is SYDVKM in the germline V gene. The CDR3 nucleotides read TGTGCCAGCAGTTTCCAGTCAAGGGGGTCTGGGGCCAACGTCCTGACTTTC. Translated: CASSFQSRGSGANVLTF.

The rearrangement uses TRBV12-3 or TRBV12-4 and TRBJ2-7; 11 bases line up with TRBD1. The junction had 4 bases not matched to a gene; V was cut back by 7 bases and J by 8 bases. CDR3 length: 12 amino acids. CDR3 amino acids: CASTGTGGQQYF. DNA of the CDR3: TGTGCCAGCACCGGGACAGGGGGTCAGCAGTACTTC.

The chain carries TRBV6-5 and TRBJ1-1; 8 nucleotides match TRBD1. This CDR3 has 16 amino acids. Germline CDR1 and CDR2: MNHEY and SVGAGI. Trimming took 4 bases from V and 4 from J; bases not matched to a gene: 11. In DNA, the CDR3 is TGTGCCAGCAGTTCACGGACAGGGCTGGGTTTCACTGAAGCTTTCTTT. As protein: CASSSRTGLGFTEAFF.